These T cell receptor beta chains were read from a single sample in a study of blood T cell repertoires in COVID-19. Clones were read by immunoSEQ multiplex PCR, and TCRdb kept only the in-frame ones, dropping some. Here the sample spans roughly 220,000 clones, roughly 89% being singletons. Source material: peripheral blood. Every receptor here comes from a man aged 25 to 45 who had recovered from COVID-19. The CDR3 runs from the conserved cysteine through the conserved F or W. D genes are given only for firm matches. Size tells how often a clone was seen (once, few, many) or the class of an expanded clone, and some rows leave it out.

V gene	clone size	D gene	J gene	CDR3 protein	CDR3 DNA
TRBV19	once	-	TRBJ2-7	CASSIAENYEQYF	TGTGCCAGTAGTATAGCGGAGAACTACGAGCAGTACTTC
TRBV19	-	-	TRBJ1-1	CASSIQVNTEAFF	TGTGCCAGTAGTATTCAGGTGAACACTGAAGCTTTCTTT
TRBV4-2	-	TRBD1	TRBJ1-1	CASSQVQGVNTEAFF	TGTGCCAGCAGCCAAGTCCAGGGGGTGAACACTGAAGCTTTCTTT
TRBV19	-	TRBD1	TRBJ1-2	CASSPMGQRNYGYTF	TGTGCCAGTAGTCCTATGGGACAGCGGAACTATGGCTACACCTTC
TRBV7-9	few	-	TRBJ2-2	CASSLAGGPNTGELFF	TGTGCCAGCAGCTTAGCGGGGGGGCCTAACACCGGGGAGCTGTTTTTT
TRBV21-1	-	-	TRBJ2-5	CASSARDKKETQYF	TGTGCCAGCAGTGCCCGGGACAAAAAGGAGACCCAGTACTTC
TRBV4-3	-	TRBD2	TRBJ2-5	CASSQEVSLAGGLKTQYF	TGCGCCAGCAGCCAAGAGGTCTCTCTAGCGGGGGGCTTAAAGACCCAGTACTTC
TRBV16	-	-	TRBJ2-2	CASSQWPDTGELFF	TGTGCCAGCAGCCAGTGGCCTGACACCGGGGAGCTGTTTTTT
TRBV10-1	-	TRBD1	TRBJ1-1	CASSSWDSTEAFF	TGCGCCAGCAGCTCTTGGGACAGCACTGAAGCTTTCTTT
TRBV5-3	-	-	TRBJ2-2	CARSRYGTPRNTGELFF	TGTGCCAGAAGCCGATACGGGACTCCTCGGAACACCGGGGAGCTGTTTTTT
TRBV29-1	-	-	TRBJ1-2	CSADMNYGYTF	TGCAGCGCTGACATGAACTATGGCTACACCTTC
TRBV29-1	-	TRBD1	TRBJ2-5	CSAEGQGAFETQYF	TGCAGCGCCGAAGGACAGGGGGCCTTCGAGACCCAGTACTTC
TRBV3-1/TRBV3-2	-	-	TRBJ2-3	CASSQEGRGHTQYF	TGTGCCAGCAGCCAAGAGGGGCGGGGCCATACGCAGTATTTT
TRBV10-2	-	TRBD2	TRBJ2-3	CASRAPRGAGGLTDTQYF	TGCGCCAGCAGGGCCCCGAGGGGCGCGGGGGGCCTTACAGATACGCAGTATTTT
TRBV7-9	once	TRBD1	TRBJ1-3	CASSSRTGNHSGNTIYF	TGTGCCAGCAGCTCACGGACAGGAAACCACTCTGGAAACACCATATATTTT
TRBV19	-	TRBD1	TRBJ2-1	CASKDRATQFF	TGTGCCAGTAAGGACAGGGCCACTCAGTTCTTC
TRBV7-2	-	-	TRBJ2-2	CASSSRGGPFPTGELFF	TGTGCCAGCAGCTCGCGCGGGGGCCCGTTCCCCACCGGGGAGCTGTTTTTT
TRBV18	-	-	TRBJ1-1	CASSPQVRANTEAFF	TGTGCCAGCTCACCACAAGTCAGGGCGAACACTGAAGCTTTCTTT
TRBV5-1	-	TRBD1	TRBJ1-6	CASSHQQGLRGNSPLHF	TGCGCCAGCAGCCATCAACAGGGGTTGAGGGGTAATTCACCCCTCCACTTT
TRBV4-1	-	-	TRBJ1-4	CASSQVIQGREKLFF	TGCGCCAGCAGCCAAGTAATCCAGGGAAGGGAAAAACTGTTTTTT
TRBV18	-	-	TRBJ1-1	CASSPRLTGNTEAFF	TGTGCCAGCTCACCACGACTGACAGGGAACACTGAAGCTTTCTTT
TRBV19	-	TRBD1	TRBJ1-1	CASSLDRVTEAFF	TGTGCCAGTAGCCTAGACAGGGTCACTGAAGCTTTCTTT
TRBV19	few	-	TRBJ2-7	CASSIGTVHYEQYF	TGTGCCAGTAGTATAGGGACAGTCCACTACGAGCAGTACTTC
TRBV6-5	once	TRBD1	TRBJ1-5	CASSGTGEKPQHF	TGTGCCAGCAGCGGGACAGGGGAAAAGCCCCAGCATTTT
TRBV5-1	-	TRBD2	TRBJ2-5	CASSPGTKKETQYF	TGCGCCAGCAGCCCCGGGACTAAAAAAGAGACCCAGTACTTC
TRBV2	-	-	TRBJ1-1	CASSKTGAEAFF	TGTGCCAGCAGTAAGACAGGTGCTGAAGCTTTCTTT
TRBV4-1	-	TRBD2	TRBJ2-3	CASSRSGNTDTQYF	TGCGCCAGCAGCCGTAGCGGGAACACAGATACGCAGTATTTT
TRBV7-2	medium-sized	-	TRBJ2-2	CASREGPDGGELFF	TGTGCCAGCAGGGAGGGACCCGACGGGGGGGAGCTGTTTTTT
TRBV10-1	-	-	TRBJ1-4	CASGGQSANEKLFF	TGCGCCAGCGGCGGACAGTCAGCAAATGAAAAACTGTTTTTT
TRBV10-3	-	TRBD2	TRBJ2-3	CAISESTGGPDTQYF	TGTGCCATCAGTGAGTCCACGGGGGGGCCGGATACGCAGTATTTT
TRBV7-6	-	-	TRBJ1-1	CASSLAAQMNTEAFF	TGTGCCAGCAGCTTAGCGGCCCAAATGAACACTGAAGCTTTCTTT
TRBV5-4	-	-	TRBJ1-2	CASSLRGGYGYTF	TGTGCCAGCAGCTTGCGGGGAGGTTATGGCTACACCTTC
TRBV12-3/TRBV12-4	-	TRBD1	TRBJ2-7	CASKGQGAYEQYF	TGTGCCAGCAAAGGGCAGGGGGCCTACGAGCAGTACTTC
TRBV12-5	-	TRBD1	TRBJ1-1	CASGRTGGGTEAFF	TGTGCTAGTGGACGGACAGGGGGAGGCACTGAAGCTTTCTTT
TRBV30	once	-	TRBJ1-4	CAWSDGINEKLFF	TGTGCCTGGAGTGACGGGATAAATGAAAAACTGTTTTTT
TRBV7-9	-	TRBD1	TRBJ1-2	CASSFYPRRGDYGYTF	TGTGCCAGCAGCTTTTACCCTCGCAGGGGGGACTATGGCTACACCTTC
TRBV7-9	-	TRBD1	TRBJ1-3	CASSAGQGAETGNTIYF	TGTGCCAGCAGCGCAGGACAGGGGGCCGAGACTGGAAACACCATATATTTT